This entry is about one T cell receptor (beta chain). The antigen remains unidentified. V gave up 1 base and J gave up 4 bases; unmatched junction bases: 6. The CDR3 length is 15 residues. CDR1 and CDR2 (germline): SGHTA, FQGNSA. This sample was included in a study of T cell repertoires in cytomegalovirus infection. Points from the study as a whole: Clonotype analysis showed dominance of the ex vivo response by HLA-C-restricted CMV-specific TCR beta clonotypes.

TCRdb re-called the reads with MiXCR, one entry per CDR3 protein. The table records nearly 450,000 distinct CDR3 sequences, about a third of them present only once. J is TRBJ2-7 and V is TRBV7-2; 8 bases are a match to TRBD2. This clonotype was obtained from a human donor in good health (CMV status not recorded). Some clones in this sample may be carry-over from other donors' samples. The sequenced sample consisted of PBMCs. This CDR3 reads CASSLGGGTRYEQYF. The CDR3 nucleotides read TGTGCCAGCAGCTTAGGGGGGGGGACTAGATACGAGCAGTACTTC.